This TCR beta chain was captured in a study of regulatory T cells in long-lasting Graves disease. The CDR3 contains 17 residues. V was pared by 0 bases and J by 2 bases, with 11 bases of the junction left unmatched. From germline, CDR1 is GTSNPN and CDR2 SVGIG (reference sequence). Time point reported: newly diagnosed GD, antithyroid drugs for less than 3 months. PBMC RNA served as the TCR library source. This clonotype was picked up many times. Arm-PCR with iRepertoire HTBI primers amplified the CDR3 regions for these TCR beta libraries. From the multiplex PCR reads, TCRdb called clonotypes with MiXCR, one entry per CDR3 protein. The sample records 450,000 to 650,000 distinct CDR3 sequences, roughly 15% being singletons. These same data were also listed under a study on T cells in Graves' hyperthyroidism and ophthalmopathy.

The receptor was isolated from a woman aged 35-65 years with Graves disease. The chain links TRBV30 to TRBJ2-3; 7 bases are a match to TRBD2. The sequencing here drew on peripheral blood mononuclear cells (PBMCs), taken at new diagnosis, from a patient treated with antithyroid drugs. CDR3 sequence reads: CAWSVLGWRGTTDTQYF. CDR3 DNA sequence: TGTGCCTGGAGTGTACTGGGGTGGCGGGGGACCACAGATACGCAGTATTTT.